These 20 T cell receptor beta chains came from one sample sequenced in a study of prognosis after radiotherapy for stage I lung cancer. Amplification of the TCR beta CDR3 (from genomic DNA) was done by two-round multiplex PCR. TRBV and TRBJ genes each had their own specific primers in first-round PCR. TCRdb reanalysed the multiplex PCR reads using MiXCR and keeps one entry per CDR3 protein. Of tens of thousands of distinct CDR3 sequences in the sample, around 41% were seen once. Sequences were derived from PBMCs, sampled before or after stereotactic body radiation therapy (not recorded which). The receptors stem from a donor over 45 with non-small cell lung cancer.

This clonotype has at least ten counts. The V call is TRBV12-3 or TRBV12-4, the J call TRBJ2-7, with D possibly being TRBD1 (6 bases). The CDR3 runs to 14 residues. V lost 4 bases to trimming and J lost 1 base, with 11 bases between them. CDR3 in amino acids: CASSSNRESYEQYF. CDR3 DNA sequence: TGTGCCAGCAGTTCCAACAGGGAATCCTACGAGCAGTACTTC.

In this sample, this clonotype turned up many times. This chain links TRBV7-2 with TRBJ1-6, with TRBD1 as a possible D gene (5 bases). The CDR3 extends over 13 amino acids. V was shortened by 0 bases and J by 10 bases, with 7 bases between the two germline ends. Germline assignment: CDR1 SGHTA and CDR2 FQGNSA. The CDR3 DNA follows: TGTGCCAGCAGCTTAGCTCGGGACTCACCCCTCCACTTT. It specifies CASSLARDSPLHF.

The rearrangement links TRBV11-2 to TRBJ2-5; tentative D call: TRBD1 (6 bases). This CDR3 is 13 amino acids long. Germline loops: CDR1 SGHAT, CDR2 FQNNGV. V was clipped by 5 bases and J by 5 bases, with 12 bases between them. CDR3 residues: CASSEDRPETQYF. The CDR3 DNA reads TGTGCCAGCAGCGAAGACAGGCCGGAGACCCAGTACTTC.

This clonotype was counted ten times or more. This chain uses TRBV20-1 with TRBJ2-4; D gene ambiguous. Germline assignment: CDR1 DFQATT and CDR2 SNEGSKA (reference sequence). Trimming pared 0 bases from V and 1 base from J, leaving 13 bases between. The length of the CDR3 is 16 residues. The CDR3, as DNA: TGCAGTGCTAGAGATCCCCAGGTTGCGGCCAAAAACATTCAGTACTTC. Its protein product is CSARDPQVAAKNIQYF.

Ten or more counts support this clonotype. The chain recombines TRBV3-1 with TRBJ2-7, with D tentatively TRBD2 (6 bases). Germline V gives CDR1 LGHDT, CDR2 YNNKEL (reference sequence). This CDR3 is built from 14 residues. V gave up 1 base and J gave up 7 bases, with 14 bases separating them. The CDR3 coding sequence is TGTGCCAGCAGCCAAGGGGACTCCCCACGGGAGCAGTACTTC. Its translation: CASSQGDSPREQYF.

Note on this clonotype: A much larger clone sits a single nucleotide away, making a read error possible. This chain links TRBV18 with TRBJ2-1, with TRBD1 identical over 9 bases. The germline gives CDR1 KGHSH, CDR2 LQKENI. This CDR3 has 15 residues. V was clipped by 3 bases and J by 7 bases; unmatched bases: 7. The CDR3 nucleotides are TGTGCCAGCTCACCTCCGGGACAGGGCCAAAATGAGCAGTTCTTC. Its translation is CASSPPGQGQNEQFF.

Remarks on this clonotype: A read error is the likely source, as a far larger clone sits one nucleotide away. The chain employs TRBV2 and TRBJ2-5, with TRBD2 as a possible D gene (7 bases). Germline V gene sequence: CDR1 SNHLY, CDR2 FYNNEI. The CDR3 has 12 amino acids. The chain's CDR3 is CASSEEGGGKFF. As DNA, the CDR3 is TGTGCCAGCAGTGAAGAGGGGGGAGGGAAGTTCTTC.

Ten or more counts support this clonotype. V usage is TRBV4-1 and J usage is TRBJ2-2, with D uncertain. Germline V lookup: CDR1 MGHRA, CDR2 YSYEKL. The V gene lost 4 bases and the J gene lost 8 bases, with 14 bases spanning the gap. The CDR3 length is 14 residues. The CDR3 spells CASSPRELGGELFF. As DNA, the CDR3 is TGCGCCAGCAGCCCCAGAGAATTGGGGGGGGAGCTGTTTTTT.

The chain employs TRBV20-1 and TRBJ1-2; weak D call: TRBD1 (5 bases). V was pared by 4 bases and J by 4 bases, with 16 bases between. Germline CDR1 DFQATT, CDR2 SNEGSKA (reference sequence). The CDR3 extends over 14 amino acids. The CDR3 spells CSATPVPTAYGYTF. CDR3 nucleotides: TGCAGTGCTACCCCAGTTCCGACAGCCTATGGCTACACCTTC.

Points on this clonotype: The junction departs from germline at one end; a sequencing error may be responsible. For the CDR3, the DNA is TGTGCCAGCAGCGCCGTCCTCTGGACTAGCGGGAGGGCCGACACATATACGCAGTATTTT. Protein product: CASSAVLWTSGRADTYTQYF. The chain uses TRBV7-8 and TRBJ2-3, with 15 bases identical to TRBD2. The CDR3 sequence is 20 residues long. Germline CDR1 SGHVS, CDR2 FQNEAQ.

A note on this clonotype: A much larger clonotype is one base distant, so this may be a read error. The J gene is TRBJ2-3, the V gene TRBV5-6; 8 nucleotides align to TRBD2. J lost 3 bases, V lost 4 bases, and 10 bases had no gene match. Germline loops: CDR1 SGHDT, CDR2 YYEEEE. The CDR3 runs to 16 residues. CDR3 DNA: TGTGCCAGCAGCGAGTGCACTAGCGGAGCTACAGATACGCAGTATTTT. As protein: CASSECTSGATDTQYF. Combining the CDR3 with reference TRBV5-6 and TRBJ2-3 gives the whole variable domain DAGVTQSPTHLIKTRGQQVTLRCSPKSGHDTVSWYQQALGQGPQFIFQYYEEEERQRGNFPDRFSGHQFPNYSSELNVNALLLGDSALYLCASSECTSGATDTQYFGPGTRLTVL.

At least ten counts were recorded for this clonotype. V is TRBV6-2 or TRBV6-3 and J is TRBJ1-1; 10 bases match TRBD1. Germline V gene sequence: CDR1 MNHEY, CDR2 SVGEGT. The V and J ends lost 6 bases and 8 bases, in that order; junction bases with no gene match: 12. The CDR3 spans 15 residues. CDR3 sequence (DNA): TGTGCCAGCAGCCGACCCGGACAGGGGGTTACCGAAGCTTTCTTT. Its protein product is CASSRPGQGVTEAFF.

The J gene is TRBJ2-1, the V gene TRBV27, with 9 positions matching TRBD1. J was trimmed by 7 bases and V by 4 bases; bases with no gene match: 8. The CDR3 runs 15 residues. Germline V gives CDR1 MNHEY, CDR2 SMNVEV (reference sequence). DNA of the CDR3: TGTGCCAGCAGTTCGGGACAGGGAAGGGGGAATGAGCAGTTCTTC. Translated, it gives CASSSGQGRGNEQFF.

This clonotype occurred many times. The chain combines TRBV19 with TRBJ2-3, with 7 nucleotides matching TRBD1. The CDR3 consists of 14 residues. Looked up from germline, CDR1 is LNHDA and CDR2 is SQIVND (reference sequence). Germline trimming cut 2 bases from V and 1 base from J; bases unmatched to any gene: 0. CDR3 in amino acids: CASSIQGGTDTQYF. CDR3 nucleotide sequence: TGTGCCAGTAGTATACAGGGGGGCACAGATACGCAGTATTTT.

V usage is TRBV19 and J usage is TRBJ1-3; D unclear. The germline gives CDR1 LNHDA, CDR2 SQIVND (reference sequence). Trimming cost V 5 bases and J 8 bases, with 13 bases left between them. The CDR3 spans 13 residues. The CDR3 DNA sequence: TGTGCCAGTAGTTTCCCGGGAGCAGACACCATATATTTT. This codes for CASSFPGADTIYF.

This clonotype has a count of ten or more. The rearrangement links TRBV5-6 to TRBJ1-2, with D unresolved. The V end was cut by 4 bases, the J end by 4 bases, with 17 bases between. This CDR3 is 15 amino acids long. Germline-derived CDR1 and CDR2 are SGHDT and YYEEEE. The CDR3 region is CASSPKRHDFYGYTF. CDR3 in DNA: TGTGCCAGCAGCCCGAAGAGACACGACTTCTATGGCTACACCTTC.

The chain recombines TRBV12-3 or TRBV12-4 with TRBJ1-4, with no clear D. The CDR3 is 14 amino acids. Trimming stripped 6 bases from V and 4 bases from J, with 12 bases between. CDR3 sequence (DNA): TGTGCCAGCAGGCCGGGAGGAGTTAATGAAAAACTGTTTTTT. Translating gives CASRPGGVNEKLFF.

This clonotype has ten or more counts. The chain couples TRBV6-1 to TRBJ2-7; D may be TRBD1 (5 bases). The CDR3 spans 14 residues. V shed 4 bases and J shed 4 bases, with 14 bases lying between them. CDR1 and CDR2 from the germline V gene are MNHNS and SASEGT. This chain's CDR3 is CASSVTALSYEQYF. The CDR3 DNA sequence: TGTGCCAGCAGTGTGACAGCCCTCTCTTACGAGCAGTACTTC.

This clonotype was seen many times. The J gene is TRBJ1-2, the V gene TRBV19, with D possibly being TRBD1 (5 bases). CDR1 and CDR2 (germline): LNHDA, SQIVND (reference sequence). This CDR3 comprises 13 residues. Trimming pared 4 bases from V and 8 bases from J, leaving 14 bases between. The CDR3 here is CASSTTGDRGYTF. CDR3 nucleotide sequence: TGTGCCAGTAGTACAACAGGCGACCGGGGCTACACCTTC.

This clonotype was recorded at least ten times. The rearrangement joins TRBV3-1 to TRBJ2-1; weak D call: TRBD2 (6 bases). The germline V gene encodes CDR1 LGHDT and CDR2 YNNKEL (reference sequence). This CDR3 is 19 amino acids long. Trimming stripped 0 bases from V and 6 bases from J, with 24 bases between. The CDR3 reads CASSQEPLGLFYASNEQFF. The DNA of the CDR3 is TGTGCCAGCAGCCAAGAGCCCCTGGGACTTTTCTACGCCTCCAATGAGCAGTTCTTC.